What follows describes a single TCR beta chain. The clone's antigen remains unknown. No base qualities exist here, and no much larger clone lies one base off it. In the ViraFEST assay, PBMC were stimulated with viral peptide pools, and TCR sequencing was then used to find antigen-specific CD4+ T cell clonotypes based on their expansion. After around eleven days of culture, CD4+ T cells were isolated with the EasySep CD4+ T cell isolation kit. None of the healthy vaccine recipients had a prior SARS-CoV-2 infection, which was confirmed by nucleocapsid antibody tests that came back negative both before and after vaccination. Some 2 million PBMC per well were cultured with approximately 10 ug/ml peptides in IMDM containing approximately 4.7% human AB serum, about 9.6 IU/ml IL-2 and gentamicin. On days 3 and 7, half of the culture medium was replaced with fresh IL-2-containing medium. Unless otherwise noted, each peptide stimulation condition was cultured in triplicate wells. Using Ficoll-Paque Plus gradient centrifugation, PBMC were separated from whole blood and then either used fresh or cryopreserved at -140C. The overlapping peptide pools covered the spike proteins of SARS-CoV-2 as well as those of the common cold coronaviruses HCoV-NL63, HCoV-OC43 and HCoV-229E. Genomic DNA was extracted from cultured CD4+ T cells with the QIAamp micro DNA kit.

Taken from cysteine to phenylalanine, the CDR3 has 16 residues. The only DNA kept is the CDR3, 48 bases in frame from the first base. The germline V gene sets CDR1 to MNHEY and CDR2 to SVGEGT. For this chain, trimming is 3 bases at the V end and 5 bases at the J end, and the number of junction bases without a gene match is 9. This entry belongs to a study of vaccination effects on CD4 cells after COVID-19 (dated by TCRdb to 2022 to 2024). A note on the overall study: Participants received two doses of either the BNT162b2 or the mRNA-1273 mRNA SARS-CoV-2 vaccine. Cultures from other donors in the study were sequenced using the Oncomine TCR Beta short-read assay on an Illumina iSeq 100. The full study included 10 to 11 COVID-19 convalescent patients and several SARS-CoV-2-naive healthy vaccine recipients. In both COVID-19 convalescent patients and infection-naive vaccine recipients, the study compared SARS-CoV-2 spike-specific CD4+ TCR repertoires from before mRNA vaccination with those from after it.

Study-wide findings and limitations: In healthy vaccine recipients, vaccine-induced clones were almost all SARS-CoV-2 mono-reactive, with only 1 of 255 cross-reactive with common cold coronaviruses. Marked clonal contraction was observed in both infection-induced and vaccine-induced clones at late post-vaccination timepoints, consistent with waning T cell responses. Only a small number of convalescent patients were included, and no early post-infection timepoints were available, which limited the study.

The library was obtained by the immunoSEQ multiplex PCR assay. DNA from the CD4+ T cells that had been cultured and isolated underwent TCR beta CDR3 sequencing. Turning to the authors' computational methods: Non-productive TCR sequences were removed and reads were trimmed to the CDR3 region, keeping CDR3s of at least 7 amino acids. The MANAFEST web app was used to identify antigen-specific clonotypes by comparing expansion in peptide wells with expansion in reference cultures. To count as positive, a clone had to show expansion at FDR<0.05 compared with the reference and with all other wells, an odds ratio above 5, and a frequency above 0.1% in two replicate wells. Clonotypes significantly expanded in SARS-CoV-2 spike wells and in at least one common cold coronavirus spike condition were defined as cross-reactive. CDR3 similarity was assessed by Levenshtein distance using the stringdist R package, and unrooted trees were constructed with ape in R 3.6.1. What TCRdb holds here is the immuneACCESS table cut down to in-frame rearrangements. Part of the clones is not present; checked against another copy, under half of the missing clones reflect an unresolved V gene, and the others are unexplained. V, J and clone size derive from that table, while D and trimming were established from the DNA sequence. Recorded for this sample are some 69,000 clones; 70% to 80% of them occurred a single time. Approximately 3% of the sample lies in the top ten.

The clonotype was recovered from a human donor who received a COVID-19 vaccine. The chain links TRBV6-2 or TRBV6-3 with TRBJ2-3, with 9 middle bases fitting TRBD2. Sequenced here: CD4+ T cells from PBMCs cultured with HCoV-NL63 spike peptides, sampled before COVID-19 vaccination. Reading the label with the study, this specimen's cell subset or site is: HCoV-NL63 spike overlapping peptide pool stimulation. In nucleotide form, the sequence is TGTGCCAGCAGTTATCCCCAGCGGGGGGTTGGAGATACGCAGTATTTT. Translation gives CASSYPQRGVGDTQYF.